The 31 T cell receptor beta chains below all came from one sample that was sequenced in a study of beta chain features in type 1 diabetes. Expressed TCRB transcripts were sequenced, since all the RNA that had been isolated was reverse transcribed. Assay used: immunoSEQ multiplex PCR; TCRdb lists only in-frame clones, some missing. This table holds 130,000 or so clones, 9% to 10% found once. Material for sequencing was central memory CD4+ T cells from blood. The receptor source for this set is a woman aged 40 to 50 in good health.

The chain carries TRBV6-6 and TRBJ2-3; 12 bases line up with TRBD2. The germline gives CDR1 MNHNY, CDR2 SVGAGI (reference sequence). The trim removed 7 bases at V and 1 base at J, leaving 6 bases unmatched. This CDR3 has 16 residues. DNA for the CDR3: TGTGCCAGCATCGATCTAGCGGGGGGGGGCACAGATACGCAGTATTTT. As protein: CASIDLAGGGTDTQYF.

The sample holds a few counts of this clone. The chain employs TRBV6-5 and TRBJ2-2; tentatively, D is TRBD2 (5 bases). The V and J ends lost 7 bases and 0 bases respectively, with 12 bases between them. Germline V CDR1 and CDR2: MNHEY, SVGAGI. The CDR3 spans 15 residues. CDR3 DNA: TGTGCCAGCAAGCCGAGGGCCCCGAACACCGGGGAGCTGTTTTTT. Amino acids: CASKPRAPNTGELFF.

In this sample, this clone turned up many times. The chain combines TRBV6-5 with TRBJ2-2; D is possibly TRBD2 (5 bases). Germline lookup yields CDR1 MNHEY and CDR2 SVGAGI. Trimming shortened V by 7 bases and J by 4 bases, and 16 bases separated the two germline ends. The CDR3 has 15 residues. This CDR3 is CASKTGTTSTGELFF. DNA of the CDR3: TGTGCCAGCAAGACGGGAACCACGAGCACCGGGGAGCTGTTTTTT.

This clone is a singleton in its sample. The V call is TRBV19, the J call TRBJ1-2; no clear D. The germline V gene encodes CDR1 LNHDA and CDR2 SQIVND (reference sequence). The germline V and J ends were trimmed by 5 bases and 4 bases, with 11 bases remaining between them. The CDR3 is 13 residues long. CDR3 coding DNA: TGTGCCAGTAGTGACCGCGGGCTCTATGGCTACACCTTC. As protein: CASSDRGLYGYTF.

This chain links TRBV2 with TRBJ2-3; D is perhaps TRBD2 (5 bases). The CDR3 is 16 residues long. Trimming removed 1 base from V and 5 bases from J, with 16 bases in between. Germline CDR1 SNHLY, CDR2 FYNNEI. The CDR3 is CASSEGQGRRLDTQYF. CDR3 nucleotides: TGTGCCAGCAGTGAAGGGCAAGGTCGGAGGTTAGATACGCAGTATTTT.

The chain couples TRBV5-6 to TRBJ2-5; D remains ambiguous. The CDR3 contains 14 residues. V was trimmed by 0 bases and J by 1 base, leaving 7 bases between them. Germline V gene lookup returns CDR1 SGHDT and CDR2 YYEEEE. CDR3: CASSLEELQETQYF. The CDR3 DNA sequence: TGTGCCAGCAGCTTGGAGGAGCTCCAAGAGACCCAGTACTTC.

This clone was observed a few times. CDR3 sequence reads: CASTPYRGYEQYF. Written as DNA, the CDR3 is TGTGCCAGCACACCTTACAGGGGCTACGAGCAGTACTTC. This chain connects TRBV5-8 to TRBJ2-7; TRBD1 matches 7 bases. J lost 3 bases, V lost 6 bases, and 6 bases had no gene match. Germline V gives CDR1 SGHTS, CDR2 YDEGEE. The CDR3 contains 13 residues.

This clone was seen a single time. The same CDR3 is also encoded by other DNA sequences in this sample. V usage is TRBV6-5 and J usage is TRBJ2-7; TRBD1 aligns across 9 bases. The CDR3 consists of 13 residues. The V gene end was trimmed by 8 bases and the J gene end by 2 bases; junction bases not matched to a gene: 4. Germline loops: CDR1 MNHEY, CDR2 SVGAGI. The CDR3 DNA follows: TGTGCCAGCGGGACAGGGCCTACCTACGAGCAGTACTTC. Translation gives CASGTGPTYEQYF.

The gene calls are TRBV14 and TRBJ2-5; 8 nucleotides agree with TRBD2. Losses at the gene ends were 2 bases for V and 2 bases for J; bases not matched to a gene: 7. The germline V gene has CDR1 SGHDN and CDR2 FVKESK. This CDR3 region has 16 residues. CDR3 amino acids: CASSQKRRGAQETQYF. The CDR3 DNA sequence: TGTGCCAGCAGCCAAAAGCGGCGGGGGGCACAAGAGACCCAGTACTTC.

This clone was counted between two and nine times. This chain joins TRBV12-5 and TRBJ2-5; D gene uncertain. This CDR3 is built from 13 residues. V shed 1 base and J shed 5 bases, with 8 bases lying between them. Germline V gene lookup returns CDR1 LGHNT and CDR2 FRNRAP. The CDR3 region is CASGLGSTETQYF. DNA for the CDR3: TGTGCTAGTGGTTTGGGTAGCACGGAGACCCAGTACTTC.

This clone was detected many times. This rearrangement joins TRBV9 to TRBJ1-5; D is unresolved. The CDR3 has 14 amino acids. Trimming removed 2 bases from V and 0 bases from J, with 6 bases in between. Germline CDR1 is SGDLS and CDR2 is YYNGEE. The CDR3 region has the DNA TGTGCCAGCAGCGTGGCGGATAGCAATCAGCCCCAGCATTTT. As protein: CASSVADSNQPQHF.

A few counts support this clone. The chain recombines TRBV4-3 with TRBJ2-7; 7 bases match TRBD1. After removal of 0 bases from V and 3 bases from J, the junction contained 2 bases not matched to a gene. CDR3 length equals 14 residues. Germline CDR1 and CDR2: LGHNA and YSLEER. Here the CDR3 reads CASSQEQGRYEQYF. The CDR3 DNA sequence: TGCGCCAGCAGCCAAGAACAGGGGCGCTACGAGCAGTACTTC.

This clone showed up just a few times. The chain uses TRBV19 and TRBJ1-1; 7 bases map to TRBD1. V lost 7 bases to trimming and J lost 1 base; unmatched junction nucleotides: 3. CDR3 length: 13 residues. The germline gives CDR1 LNHDA, CDR2 SQIVND (reference sequence). This chain's CDR3 is CASTGQTNTEAFF. DNA of the CDR3: TGTGCCAGTACGGGACAGACGAACACTGAAGCTTTCTTT.

The rearrangement uses TRBV6-1 and TRBJ1-1, with D possibly being TRBD1 (6 bases). The CDR3 is made up of 14 amino acids. CDR1 is MNHNS, CDR2 SASEGT, per germline. The V and J ends lost 6 bases and 3 bases respectively, with 14 bases between them. CDR3 protein: CASRKPGQHTEAFF. The DNA of the CDR3 is TGTGCCAGCAGGAAACCGGGACAACACACTGAAGCTTTCTTT.

This clone was detected a few times. The rearrangement links TRBV18 to TRBJ1-2, with TRBD1 as a possible D gene (5 bases). Germline CDR1 and CDR2: KGHSH and LQKENI. V was trimmed by 0 bases and J by 7 bases, leaving 12 bases between them. This CDR3 comprises 14 residues. Here the CDR3 reads CASSPPQGLLGYTF. In DNA, the CDR3 is TGTGCCAGCTCACCACCTCAGGGTCTTCTTGGCTACACCTTC.

A few counts support this clone. The chain is built from TRBV7-6 and TRBJ2-1, with a possible D match to TRBD1 (6 bases). The V end lost 5 bases, the J end lost 4 bases, and 15 bases lay between the germline ends. Germline V CDR1 and CDR2: SGHVS, FNYEAQ. The CDR3 is made up of 15 amino acids. CDR3 sequence reads: CASSPRTATYNEQFF. Written as DNA, the CDR3 is TGTGCCAGCAGCCCCCGGACAGCCACTTACAATGAGCAGTTCTTC.

The chain employs TRBV11-2 and TRBJ2-3, with a tentative D call TRBD2 (7 bases). The CDR3 is made up of 16 amino acids. Germline V gene lookup returns CDR1 SGHAT and CDR2 FQNNGV. V was pared by 5 bases and J by 2 bases, with 17 bases between. CDR3 in DNA: TGTGCCAGCAGCGGGGGTGGGGGGGCCCCCACAGATACGCAGTATTTT. Translated: CASSGGGGAPTDTQYF.

The chain combines TRBV28 with TRBJ2-7; the D gene is possibly TRBD1 (5 bases). The CDR3 length is 13 residues. Trimming shortened V by 5 bases and J by 7 bases, and 15 bases separated the two germline ends. The germline CDR1 and CDR2 sequences are MDHEN and SYDVKM. CDR3 DNA: TGTGCCAGCAGTCTACCCCTCAGGGAAGAGCAGTACTTC. Translated: CASSLPLREEQYF.

The rearrangement joins TRBV27 to TRBJ2-7, with D possibly matching TRBD1 (6 bases). V shed 5 bases and J shed 2 bases, with 13 bases lying between them. Germline values: CDR1 MNHEY, CDR2 SMNVEV (reference sequence). This CDR3 spans 14 amino acids. The CDR3 reads CASSPLGQPYEQYF. CDR3 sequence (DNA): TGTGCCAGCAGTCCGTTGGGACAACCCTACGAGCAGTACTTC.

This clone was observed many times. V is TRBV7-8 and J is TRBJ2-7, with D possibly being TRBD2 (5 bases). Trimming shortened V by 5 bases and J by 3 bases, and 8 bases separated the two germline ends. CDR1 and CDR2 (germline): SGHVS, FQNEAQ. The CDR3 length is 12 residues. The CDR3 protein is CASSPDYYEQYF. The CDR3 DNA sequence: TGTGCCAGCAGCCCAGACTACTACGAGCAGTACTTC.

In this sample, this clone turned up a few times. This rearrangement joins TRBV6-1 to TRBJ1-5; no definite D call. The CDR3 length is 13 residues. V lost 6 bases and J 3 bases, leaving 9 bases between the germline ends. The germline V gene encodes CDR1 MNHNS and CDR2 SASEGT. The CDR3 region has the DNA TGTGCCAGCAGGCCCGGTGTCAATCAGCCCCAGCATTTT. Its translation: CASRPGVNQPQHF.

The CDR3 loop reads CASNLPPAPKYF. The CDR3 nucleotides read TGTGCCAGCAACTTGCCCCCCGCGCCTAAGTACTTC. The genes are TRBV11-2 and TRBJ2-5, with D unresolved. Germline CDR1 SGHAT, CDR2 FQNNGV. The CDR3 contains 12 residues. V gave up 7 bases and J gave up 12 bases, with 18 bases separating them.

This clone was seen only a few times. The V call is TRBV6-6, the J call TRBJ2-5, with 8 bases lining up with TRBD2. Germline V gene lookup returns CDR1 MNHNY and CDR2 SVGAGI (reference sequence). V lost 3 bases, J lost 3 bases, and 6 bases stayed unmatched. The CDR3 runs to 15 residues. The CDR3 is CASSYEAAGEETQYF. In DNA form, the CDR3 reads TGTGCCAGCAGTTATGAGGCAGCGGGGGAAGAGACCCAGTACTTC.

There are a few counts of this clone. The genes are TRBV6-5 and TRBJ2-7; tentative D call: TRBD2 (5 bases). Trimming removed 8 bases at V and 2 bases at J, with 13 bases between. Germline lookup yields CDR1 MNHEY and CDR2 SVGAGI. The CDR3 covers 13 residues. The CDR3 is CASQRVSPYEQYF. CDR3 bases: TGTGCCAGCCAGAGGGTAAGCCCCTACGAGCAGTACTTC.

This clone turned up a few times. The rearrangement uses TRBV10-3 and TRBJ1-2; D is perhaps TRBD1 (5 bases). There are 12 residues in the CDR3. Trimming took off 0 bases at V and 7 bases at J, with 6 bases between the two ends. CDR1 and CDR2 from the germline V gene are ENHRY and SYGVKD. In DNA, the CDR3 is TGTGCCATCAGTGAGTCGGGGGGTGGCTACACCTTC. Its translation: CAISESGGGYTF.

This clone has more than one count but fewer than ten. The chain combines TRBV28 with TRBJ1-2; D might be TRBD1 (5 bases). Trimming stripped 3 bases from V and 5 bases from J, with 16 bases between. CDR1 and CDR2 from the germline V gene are MDHEN and SYDVKM. The CDR3 runs to 15 residues. CDR3 region: CASSLGGADLYGYTF. CDR3 DNA sequence: TGTGCCAGCAGTTTGGGGGGTGCCGACCTGTATGGCTACACCTTC.

The CDR3 bases are TGCGCCAGCAGCCGAAGACGTAAGGAGGGGGCGCAAGGCTACGAGCAGTACTTC. Its protein product is CASSRRRKEGAQGYEQYF. This chain links TRBV4-3 with TRBJ2-5; D might be TRBD1 (7 bases). The end of the DNA fits TRBJ2-7 better, so the J call may be wrong. Per the germline V gene, CDR1 is LGHNA and CDR2 is YSLEER. This CDR3 is built from 18 residues.

This clone has more than one count but fewer than ten. V and J are TRBV29-1 and TRBJ2-5, with 9 bases aligning to TRBD2. Germline CDR1 is SQVTM and CDR2 is ANQGSEA. This CDR3 has 16 residues. V shed 3 bases and J 0 bases; nucleotides not matched to a gene: 8. DNA of the CDR3: TGCAGCGTTGACGGTCGGCTAGCGGGGTACCAAGAGACCCAGTACTTC. Translating gives CSVDGRLAGYQETQYF.

This chain uses TRBV5-1 with TRBJ2-3; the match to TRBD2 covers 8 bases. With V trimmed by 2 bases and J by 4 bases, 6 bases remained unmatched. The CDR3 spans 15 residues. Looked up from germline, CDR1 is SGHRS and CDR2 is YFSETQ. CDR3 sequence reads: CASSLSGGVADTQYF. The CDR3, as DNA: TGCGCCAGCAGCTTATCCGGGGGGGTTGCAGATACGCAGTATTTT.

This chain uses TRBV10-1 with TRBJ2-7, with 9 positions matching TRBD2. The germline V gene has CDR1 WNHNN and CDR2 SYGVQD (reference sequence). The CDR3 runs 15 residues. With 4 bases clipped from V and 5 bases from J, the junction kept 9 bases outside the gene matches. CDR3 coding DNA: TGCGCCAGCAGTGTTGGCGGGGGGGCCCCGGACGAGCAGTACTTC. Its translation is CASSVGGGAPDEQYF.

This clone was seen a few times. This chain connects TRBV7-2 to TRBJ2-2; 8 nucleotides match TRBD2. Unmatched junction bases numbered 14, after V lost 5 bases and J lost 6 bases. The V gene's germline CDR1 is SGHTA and CDR2 FQGNSA. The length of the CDR3 is 17 residues. The CDR3 is CASSPRGSGDWPGELFF. The CDR3, as DNA: TGTGCCAGCAGCCCTCGAGGTAGCGGGGATTGGCCCGGGGAGCTGTTTTTT.